The text below deals with one T cell receptor beta chain. Its target is unknown. This specimen comes from a study of response to subunit inactivated influenza vaccine. Between the trimmed V and J ends, which lost 4 bases and 8 bases, there was a span of 13 bases. CDR1 and CDR2 from the germline V gene are SGHRS and YFSETQ. The CDR3 spans 14 residues. TCRdb ran MiXCR on the RT-PCR reads and lists one entry per CDR3 protein. Among roughly 500,000 distinct CDR3 sequences listed, approximately 15% were seen once. Points from the study as a whole: After each seasonal influenza vaccination, few new T cells are recruited, the authors suggested.

The chain couples TRBV5-1 to TRBJ1-6, with a possible D match to TRBD1 (5 bases). The sample in question was CD4+ T cells sorted from PBMCs, obtained about 23 months after vaccination. This sequence was found in a man between 50 and 69 years old who received an inactivated influenza vaccine. The CDR3 DNA sequence: TGCGCCAGCAGCCCCGGGACCAGGGATTCACCCCTCCACTTT. This sequence encodes CASSPGTRDSPLHF.